This TCR beta chain derives from a study of spatial heterogeneity in lung cancer (dated by TCRdb to between 2018 and 2020). About the full investigation: More beta-chain than alpha-chain transcripts were consistently detected, likely reflecting higher beta-chain transcript abundance. In the raw uncorrected reads, each unique combination of TCR and UMI appeared more than ten times on average. TCR alpha and beta repertoires were quantitatively compared across multiple tumor regions, matched nontumor lung and blood in non-small cell lung cancer. The study linked features of the TCR repertoire to counts of nonsynonymous mutations, which were determined by whole-exome sequencing of tumor tissue. Both alpha and beta chains were TCR-sequenced in samples taken at surgery, namely 220 tumor regions, 61 to 65 matched nontumor lung samples and 50 to 60 PBMC samples.

Broad study findings and their caveats: Ubiquitous expanded tumor TCRs were detected in blood more often at tumor resection than at routine follow-up. Additional single-cell paired TCR alpha and beta sequencing was considered necessary to confirm, at a functional level, the hypothesis that regional TCRs recognize regional mutations.

By sample share, this clonotype is medium-sized (0.01 to 0.1%). Its recognized antigen is unknown. No per-base quality is available; no much larger clone lies one base away. CDR1 and CDR2 were assigned from the germline V gene as SGHVS and FQNEAQ. Trimming removed 0 bases from V and 0 bases from J, leaving 4 bases between the germline ends. The CDR3, cysteine through phenylalanine, is 14 amino acids long. The kept DNA is CDR3 alone, 42 bases in frame from the first base. Libraries were constructed by 5' RACE. TCRdb names NextSeq 500 as the instrument used. In the TCR library protocol, a unique molecular identifier was attached to each TCR cDNA molecule so that PCR and sequencing errors could be corrected. On the authors' methods: TCR identification, UMI-based error correction and CDR3 extraction were performed with Decombinator tools. TCRs above a frequency of 2 per 1,000, corresponding to the top 1% of the tumor frequency distribution, were defined as expanded. Each repertoire was subsampled 100 times to 5,000 TCRs, after which Renyi diversity was computed with the R vegan package. To build CDR3 similarity networks, amino acid triplet string-kernel similarity was used, and CDR3s were connected when their pairwise similarity was above 0.82. TCRdb reran the public reads through fastp at Q25 and MiXCR, keeping productive beta chains. Identical CDR3 proteins give one entry, which carries the most common genes and DNA. TCRdb, not the original authors, processed these V and J calls. This sample has roughly 8,200 distinct CDR3 sequences in its table, and less than 9% of those were observed once. Roughly 30% of the sample belongs to the ten largest clones.

According to the study, the label for this sample's time point signals: sample taken at primary tumor resection. For TCR sequencing, whole RNA was extracted from tumor and nontumor lung tissue, or from cryopreserved PBMC samples, and no cell sorting was done. Samples were obtained from 70 to 85 patients with early-stage, untreated non-small cell lung cancer from the lung TRACERx cohort. Only patients for whom sufficient RNA was available from at least two tumor regions were selected for TCR sequencing. The sequence links TRBV7-8 to TRBJ2-3; the D segment cannot be called with confidence. This clonotype was sampled from a female donor with early-stage non-small cell lung cancer. This specimen consisted of PBMCs, obtained at surgery. Here the CDR3 is given as CASSLASSTDTQYF. The DNA is TGTGCCAGCAGCTTAGCATCTAGCACAGATACGCAGTATTTT.